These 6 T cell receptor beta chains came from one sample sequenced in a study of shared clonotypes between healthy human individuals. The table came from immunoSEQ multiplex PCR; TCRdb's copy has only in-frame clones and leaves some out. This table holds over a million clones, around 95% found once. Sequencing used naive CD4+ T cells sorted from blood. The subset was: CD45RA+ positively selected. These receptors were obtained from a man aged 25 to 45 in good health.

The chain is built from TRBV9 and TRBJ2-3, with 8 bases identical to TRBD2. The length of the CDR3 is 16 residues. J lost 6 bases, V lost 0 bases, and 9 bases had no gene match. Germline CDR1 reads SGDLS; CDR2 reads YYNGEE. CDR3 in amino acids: CASSVVGTRFSDTQYF. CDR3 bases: TGTGCCAGCAGCGTAGTCGGGACTAGGTTTTCGGATACGCAGTATTTT.

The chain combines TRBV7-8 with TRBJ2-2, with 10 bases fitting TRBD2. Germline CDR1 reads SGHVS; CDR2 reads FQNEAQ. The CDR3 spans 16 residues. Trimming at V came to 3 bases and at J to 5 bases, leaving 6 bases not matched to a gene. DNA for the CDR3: TGTGCCAGCAGCTTGGGTGTAGCGGGAGGAACCGGGGAGCTGTTTTTT. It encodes CASSLGVAGGTGELFF.

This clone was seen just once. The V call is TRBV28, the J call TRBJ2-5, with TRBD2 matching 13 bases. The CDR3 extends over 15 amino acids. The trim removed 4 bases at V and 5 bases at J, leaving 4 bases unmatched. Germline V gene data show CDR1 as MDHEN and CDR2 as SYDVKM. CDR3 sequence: CASSSGLAGFETQYF. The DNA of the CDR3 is TGTGCCAGCAGTTCGGGACTAGCGGGATTTGAGACCCAGTACTTC.

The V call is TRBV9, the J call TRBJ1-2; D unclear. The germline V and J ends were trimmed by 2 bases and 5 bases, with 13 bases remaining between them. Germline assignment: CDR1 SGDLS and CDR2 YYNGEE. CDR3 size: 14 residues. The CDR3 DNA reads TGTGCCAGCAGCGTTGGCCTAATGACATATGGCTACACCTTC. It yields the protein CASSVGLMTYGYTF.

Here the CDR3 reads CASSLTNTDTQYF. For the CDR3, the DNA is TGTGCCAGCAGCTTAACTAACACAGATACGCAGTATTTT. This chain connects TRBV7-3 to TRBJ2-3; unclear D gene. V gave up 0 bases and J gave up 2 bases, with 3 bases separating them. The CDR3 sequence is 13 residues long. In germline, CDR1 is SGHTA, CDR2 FQGTGA. Variable domain in full (rest from reference TRBV7-3 and TRBJ2-3): GAGVSQTPSNKVTEKGKYVELRCDPISGHTALYWYRQSLGQGPEFLIYFQGTGAADDSGLPNDRFFAVRPEGSVSTLKIQRTERGDSAVYLCASSLTNTDTQYFGPGTRLTVL.

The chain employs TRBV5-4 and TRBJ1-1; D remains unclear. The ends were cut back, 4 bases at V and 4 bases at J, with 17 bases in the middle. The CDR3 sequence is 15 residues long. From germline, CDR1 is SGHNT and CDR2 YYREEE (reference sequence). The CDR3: CASSLPGREGTEAFF. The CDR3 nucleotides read TGTGCCAGCAGCCTCCCGGGGAGGGAGGGCACTGAAGCTTTCTTT.